This TCR beta chain stems from a study of CD8 T cells in Susac syndrome. Random hexamers were used to reverse transcribe an amount of roughly 0.45 to 1 ug RNA. A multiplex approach, immunoSEQ multiplex PCR, amplified TCR beta CDR3 across 54 Vbeta and 13 Jbeta. TCRdb reanalysed the immunoSEQ multiplex PCR reads using MiXCR and keeps one entry per CDR3 protein. The data contain roughly 150,000 distinct CDR3 sequences, 92% of them singletons. The TCR originated in a human donor in good health. The specimen was CD4+ T cells from PBMCs.

The CDR3 spells CASSESAGSKNIQYF. As DNA, the CDR3 is TGCGCCAGCAGTGAGTCTGCAGGGTCCAAAAACATTCAGTACTTC. The chain links TRBV10-1 to TRBJ2-4, with a possible D match to TRBD1 (5 bases). V was pared by 0 bases and J by 2 bases, with 8 bases between. CDR1 is WNHNN and CDR2 is SYGVQD in the germline V gene (reference sequence). This CDR3 spans 15 amino acids.